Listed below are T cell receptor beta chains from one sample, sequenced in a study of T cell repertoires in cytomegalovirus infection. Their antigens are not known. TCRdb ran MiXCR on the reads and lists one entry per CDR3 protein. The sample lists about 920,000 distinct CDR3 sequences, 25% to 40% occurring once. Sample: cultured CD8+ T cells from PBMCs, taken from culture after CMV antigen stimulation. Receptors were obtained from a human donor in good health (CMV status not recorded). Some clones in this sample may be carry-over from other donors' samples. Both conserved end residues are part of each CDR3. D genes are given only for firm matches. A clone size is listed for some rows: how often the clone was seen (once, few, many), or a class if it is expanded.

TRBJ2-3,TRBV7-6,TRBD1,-,TGTGCCAGCAGCTTTTTGGACGGGACAGGACTCACAGATACGCAGTATTTT,CASSFLDGTGLTDTQYF
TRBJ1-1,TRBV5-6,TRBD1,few,TGTGCCAGCAGCTTGGCAGACAGGGTCACTGAAGCTTTCTTT,CASSLADRVTEAFF
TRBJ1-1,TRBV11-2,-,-,TGTGCCAGCAGCCAACATCTTAGGGAGGGAGCAGCTTTCTTT,CASSQHLREGAAFF
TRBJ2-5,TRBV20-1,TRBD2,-,TGCAGTGCTGCGACTGGGACTAGCGGGGAGCCGTACCAAGAGACCCAGTACTTC,CSAATGTSGEPYQETQYF
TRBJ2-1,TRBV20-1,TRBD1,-,TGCAGTGGGACCTCGACAGGGTTGGGATCCTACAATGAGCAGTTCTTC,CSGTSTGLGSYNEQFF
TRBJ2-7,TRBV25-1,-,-,TGTGCCAGCAGTGTCGCACTTGGAGGCTACGAGCAGTACTTC,CASSVALGGYEQYF
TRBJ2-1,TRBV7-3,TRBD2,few,TGTGCCAGCAGCTTAATTCGGGGGGTTTACAATGAGCAGTTCTTC,CASSLIRGVYNEQFF
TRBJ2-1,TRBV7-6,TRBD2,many,TGTGCCAGCACCTTAGCGGGGGGGCCGGATGAGCAGTTCTTC,CASTLAGGPDEQFF
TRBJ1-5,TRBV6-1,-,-,TGTGCCAGCAGTGAAGATTGGGTAAGCAATCAGCCCCAGCATTTT,CASSEDWVSNQPQHF
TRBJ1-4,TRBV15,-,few,TGTGCCACCAGCAGAGTGGCATTAATAAATGAAAAACTGTTTTTT,CATSRVALINEKLFF
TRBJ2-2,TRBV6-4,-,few,TGTGCCAGCAGTGGGGAACACGGCGGGGAGCTGTTTTTT,CASSGEHGGELFF
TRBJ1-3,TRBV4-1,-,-,TGTGCCAGCAGCCGCAACCGGAACGACAGGCCCCCTGGAAACACCATATATTTT,CASSRNRNDRPPGNTIYF
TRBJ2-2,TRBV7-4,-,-,TGTGCCAGCAGCCCCGGACGGAGGGACACCGGGGAGCTGTTTTTT,CASSPGRRDTGELFF
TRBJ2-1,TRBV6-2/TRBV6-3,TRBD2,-,TGTGCCAGCAGTTGGCGGGGGGTCTACAATGAGCAGTTCTTC,CASSWRGVYNEQFF
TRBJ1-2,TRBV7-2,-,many,TGTGCCAGCAGCTTTGGGGGGGGAACTTTAGATGGCTACACCTTC,CASSFGGGTLDGYTF
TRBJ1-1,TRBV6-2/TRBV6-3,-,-,TGTGCCAGTAGAAACAGGACTGAAGCTTTCTTT,CASRNRTEAFF
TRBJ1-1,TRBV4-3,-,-,TGCGCCAGCAGCCCCGAGGCCCCAGGGGACACTGAAGCTTTCTTT,CASSPEAPGDTEAFF